The sequence of this T cell receptor (beta chain) was determined in a study of T cell repertoires in cytomegalovirus infection. The study, taken as a whole, reports: Individuals carrying CMV plus the relevant HLA were identified by cumulative frequency of public TCR beta families. The response measured ex vivo was dominated by TCR beta clonotypes (HLA-C-restricted and CMV-specific).

A single record per CDR3 protein comes from TCRdb applying MiXCR to the reads. The sample holds hundreds of thousands of distinct CDR3 sequences; around 29% are singletons and the top ten take around 20%. As to this clonotype: Antigen specificity is unknown.

The CDR3 sequence is 14 residues long. The ends were cut back, 2 bases at V and 7 bases at J, with 12 bases in the middle. Sequencing was performed on cultured PBMCs, taken from culture after CMV antigen stimulation. This receptor was taken from a human donor in good health (CMV status not recorded). Some clones in this sample may be carry-over from other donors' samples. This sequence joins TRBV12-3 or TRBV12-4 and TRBJ2-1; D call uncertain. In nucleotides, the CDR3 is TGTGCCAGCAGTTTATTTCCCAGCGTAAATGAGCAGTTCTTC. This encodes CASSLFPSVNEQFF.